The TCR beta chain described here comes from a study of blood T cell repertoires in COVID-19. Study overall: Researchers got acute and convalescent COVID-19 samples from the United States, Italy and Spain. Sources were T cells, B-cell-depleted T cells, or PBMCs; the material itself was cDNA or gDNA.

Under the authors' procedure: Amplification of reference gene primers was used by the study to estimate nucleated cell counts. TCRdb keeps only in-frame clones here, not all; method: immunoSEQ multiplex PCR. V and J calls and clone size are those listed in that table; D and trimming were worked out from the DNA. The sample shows 95,000 to 150,000 clones, around 90% of them seen only once. The CDR3 consists of 16 residues. Germline V gene sequence: CDR1 SGHRS, CDR2 YFSETQ. With V trimmed by 2 bases and J by 3 bases, 9 bases remained unmatched. The clonotype was recovered from a woman in her fifties or sixties with COVID-19, enrolled during active disease. The J gene is TRBJ2-3, the V gene TRBV5-1, with 7 nucleotides matching TRBD1. The specimen was peripheral blood. The CDR3 DNA sequence: TGCGCCAGCAGCTTTCGCCGGGACAGCCGAACAGATACGCAGTATTTT. It is translated as CASSFRRDSRTDTQYF.